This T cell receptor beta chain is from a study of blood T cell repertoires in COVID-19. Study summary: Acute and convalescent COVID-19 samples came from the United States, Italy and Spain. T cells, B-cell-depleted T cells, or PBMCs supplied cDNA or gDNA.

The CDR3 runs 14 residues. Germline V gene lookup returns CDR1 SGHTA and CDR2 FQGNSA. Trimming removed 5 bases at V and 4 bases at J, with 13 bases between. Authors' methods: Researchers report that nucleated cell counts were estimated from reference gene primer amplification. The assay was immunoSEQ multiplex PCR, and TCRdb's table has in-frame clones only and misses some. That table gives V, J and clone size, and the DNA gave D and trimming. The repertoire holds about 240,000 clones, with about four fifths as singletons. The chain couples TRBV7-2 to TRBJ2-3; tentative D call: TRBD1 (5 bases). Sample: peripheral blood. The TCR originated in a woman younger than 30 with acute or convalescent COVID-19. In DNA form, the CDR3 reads TGTGCCAGCAGCCCAGGGCAGGTCCCAGATACGCAGTATTTT. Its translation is CASSPGQVPDTQYF.